Each of the 3 T cell receptor beta chains below was sequenced from the same sample in a study of technical replicates of blood from a few donors (dated by TCRdb to the late 2010s). Libraries were built with the immunoSEQ multiplex PCR assay. The source is immuneACCESS, and TCRdb retained only in-frame sequences with V and J called. Part of the clones is not carried over; for the studies checked, unresolved V genes explain less than half of this, and the remainder is unexplained. The sample has under 20,000 clones on record, about nine tenths of them singletons. The biggest ten clones account for over 10% of the sample. Sequencing was done on a sample of PBMCs. The origin of the receptors is a human donor in good health.

V usage is TRBV27 and J usage is TRBJ1-2; D may be TRBD1 (6 bases). CDR1 is MNHEY, CDR2 SMNVEV, per germline (reference sequence). Deletions cut 1 base from V and 8 bases from J, with 17 bases between. This CDR3 comprises 15 residues. The CDR3 bases are TGTGCCAGCAGTTTATATCAGGGGACGGTGCTCGGCTACACCTTC. Protein sequence: CASSLYQGTVLGYTF.

CDR3: CASSQDTEETQYF. Here the CDR3 DNA reads TGCGCCAGCAGCCAGGACACCGAAGAGACCCAGTACTTC. The chain is built from TRBV5-1 and TRBJ2-5; D is perhaps TRBD1 (5 bases). CDR3 length: 13 residues. Germline V CDR1 and CDR2: SGHRS, YFSETQ. Trimming removed 4 bases from V and 3 bases from J, with 10 bases in between.

V and J are TRBV30 and TRBJ2-2, with 7 bases identical to TRBD2. This CDR3 has 15 residues. Germline V gene lookup returns CDR1 GTSNPN and CDR2 SVGIG (reference sequence). Unmatched junction bases numbered 5, after V lost 2 bases and J lost 2 bases. The CDR3 DNA reads as TGTGCCTGGAGTAGGCTAGCGGATAACACCGGGGAGCTGTTTTTT. It yields the protein CAWSRLADNTGELFF.